Included here is one T cell receptor beta chain sequence, with context. Antigen unknown. The same CDR3 is also encoded by other DNA sequences in this sample. The data derive from a study of memory CD4+ T cells and cytomegalovirus serostatus. Study-wide findings and caveats: Median bootstrapped AUC for CMV status was approximately 0.96 originally, about 0.9 US-trained.

The germline V and J ends were trimmed by 4 bases and 2 bases, with 11 bases remaining between them. CDR1 is SGHNT and CDR2 is YENEEA in the germline V gene. The CDR3 sequence is 14 residues long. Clones were read by immunoSEQ multiplex PCR, and TCRdb kept only the in-frame ones, dropping some. The sample holds approximately 26,000 clones, around 72% seen once. Single viable CD3+CD4+CD8-CD45RO+ cells were sorted as the memory CD4+ T cells. V is TRBV11-3 and J is TRBJ1-1; possible D gene TRBD1, 6 bases. Sequences were obtained from memory CD4+ T cells from blood. The sequence came from an adult in good health and CMV-seronegative. In DNA form, the CDR3 reads TGTGCCAGCAGCTCCTTCGGGGGCAACACTGAAGCTTTCTTT. Protein sequence: CASSSFGGNTEAFF.